Listed here is a single TCR beta chain. The sample belongs to a study of blood T cell repertoires in COVID-19. This CDR3 is 13 amino acids long. Germline CDR1 LGHDT, CDR2 YNNKEL (reference sequence). V was pared by 7 bases and J by 6 bases, with 15 bases between. Measured with immunoSEQ multiplex PCR; TCRdb has only the in-frame clones, and not every one. The data contain about 190,000 clones, 70% to 90% of them singletons. The chain joins TRBV3-1 (or the pseudogene TRBV3-2) to TRBJ1-1, with D tentatively TRBD1 (6 bases). Sample: peripheral blood. The TCR sequence derives from a man between 35 and 55 years old with active or convalescent COVID-19. CDR3 coding DNA: TGTGCCAGCAAACCAGGGGCGGCGTCTGAAGCTTTCTTT. Protein sequence: CASKPGAASEAFF.